This T cell receptor (beta chain) was retrieved from a study of naive and memory T cell subsets. Regarding the study as a whole: RNA-based TCR counts may shift with T cell activation and differentiation.

CD4 T cells were positively selected, then CD8 T cells from the CD4-negative fraction. Per germline, CDR1 SQVTM and CDR2 ANQGSEA. V shed 6 bases and J shed 3 bases, with 17 bases lying between them. This CDR3 comprises 14 residues. Two oligonucleotides, mixed equimolar, formed the beta constant-region primer covering TRBC1 and TRBC2. Nested alpha and beta constant-region primers with the SP2 primer drove four PCR rounds on ligated cDNA. Each CDR3 protein is one row after TCRdb ran MiXCR on the UMI-ligation and nested PCR reads. This table has 80,000 or so distinct CDR3 sequences, over 8.5% appearing once. This clonotype was picked up a small number of times. Its antigen is undetermined.

The sample consisted of naive CD8+ T cells from blood. V gene TRBV29-1 combines with J gene TRBJ1-1; D may be TRBD1 (5 bases). The receptor comes from a human donor in good health. CDR3: CSVGGTAPYTEAFF. Here the CDR3 DNA reads TGCAGCGTAGGCGGGACCGCCCCCTACACTGAAGCTTTCTTT.